These 25 T cell receptor beta chains were sequenced from one sample in a study of cytomegalovirus exposure and HLA in healthy donors. Researchers ran the PCR with 60 Vbeta and 13 Jbeta primers. The repertoire was sequenced with immunoSEQ multiplex PCR; TCRdb's copy has only in-frame clones and lacks some. The table shows some 150,000 clones, with 65% to 85% occurring only once. The specimen sequenced was PBMCs. All receptors come from a male donor in good health and CMV-seronegative.

This clone has just one count. The gene calls are TRBV5-4 and TRBJ1-2; D is unclear. The CDR3 runs 15 residues. Trimming took off 1 base at V and 0 bases at J, with 10 bases between the two ends. Germline loops: CDR1 SGHNT, CDR2 YYREEE (reference sequence). CDR3 DNA: TGTGCCAGCAGCTTGATAGGAGGGACTAACTATGGCTACACCTTC. Translation gives CASSLIGGTNYGYTF.

This chain joins TRBV7-9 and TRBJ1-4; D uncertain. This CDR3 is 15 amino acids long. The germline V gene has CDR1 SEHNR and CDR2 FQNEAQ (reference sequence). V was pared by 3 bases and J by 0 bases, with 8 bases between. The CDR3 spells CASSFGSATNEKLFF. The DNA of the CDR3 is TGTGCCAGCAGCTTCGGGTCGGCAACTAATGAAAAACTGTTTTTT.

The chain links TRBV9 to TRBJ2-1, with TRBD2 as a possible D gene (5 bases). CDR3 size: 13 residues. The germline V and J ends were trimmed by 0 bases and 9 bases, with 10 bases remaining between them. Germline CDR1 is SGDLS and CDR2 is YYNGEE. The CDR3 DNA is TGTGCCAGCAGCGTAGCTTTAGCGAGTGAGCAGTTCTTC. Translated, it gives CASSVALASEQFF. The variable domain in full, completed from reference TRBV9 and TRBJ2-1, reads DSGVTQTPKHLITATGQRVTLRCSPRSGDLSVYWYQQSLDQGLQFLIQYYNGEERAKGNILERFSAQQFPDLHSELNLSSLELGDSALYFCASSVALASEQFFGPGTRLTVL.

The chain has TRBV2 and TRBJ2-1; D uncertain. The ends were cut back, 7 bases at V and 15 bases at J, with 13 bases in the middle. This CDR3 contains 10 residues. Germline V gives CDR1 SNHLY, CDR2 FYNNEI. The CDR3 is CASIFASWFF. The CDR3 DNA reads as TGTGCCAGCATCTTCGCGTCGTGGTTCTTC.

This chain connects TRBV9 to TRBJ1-4; D gene ambiguous. Trimming stripped 0 bases from V and 0 bases from J, with 6 bases between. This CDR3 spans 15 amino acids. Germline-derived CDR1 and CDR2 are SGDLS and YYNGEE. This chain's CDR3 is CASSVDSTTNEKLFF. The CDR3 region has the DNA TGTGCCAGCAGCGTAGACAGCACAACTAATGAAAAACTGTTTTTT.

The rearrangement links TRBV10-3 to TRBJ1-2; no clear D gene. There are 12 residues in the CDR3. Per the germline V gene, CDR1 is ENHRY and CDR2 is SYGVKD. V was cut by 4 bases and J by 10 bases, with 13 bases left in between. CDR3 residues: CAISASGGSYTF. The CDR3 nucleotides are TGTGCCATCAGTGCCTCGGGAGGTTCCTACACCTTC.

The genes are TRBV7-2 and TRBJ2-5, with D perhaps matching TRBD2 (7 bases). CDR3 length: 14 residues. Germline V gene data show CDR1 as SGHTA and CDR2 as FQGNSA. The V gene lost 4 bases and the J gene lost 5 bases, with 14 bases spanning the gap. CDR3 residues: CASSSPGGAETQYF. CDR3 in DNA: TGTGCCAGCAGCTCACCTGGGGGGGCGGAGACCCAGTACTTC.

This sequence joins TRBV1 and TRBJ1-2; TRBD1, the table's D call, lacks a check against the DNA. TRBV1 is deemed a pseudogene. CDR3 length: 16 amino acids. CDR3 nucleotide sequence: TGCACCAGCAGCCAGGCCCGGACAGGGGGAAACTATGGCTACACCTTC. Amino acids: CTSSQARTGGNYGYTF.

J is TRBJ1-2 and V is TRBV14; TRBD1 agrees at 9 bases. Trimming took 1 base from V and 4 from J; bases not matched to a gene: 4. The CDR3 is made up of 15 amino acids. Germline V CDR1 and CDR2: SGHDN, FVKESK. In nucleotides, the CDR3 is TGTGCCAGCAGCCAAGCCGGGACAGGGCCCTATGGCTACACCTTC. Protein: CASSQAGTGPYGYTF.

In this sample, this clone turned up once. The V and J genes are TRBV25-1 and TRBJ1-1; 7 positions agree with TRBD1. Germline V gene lookup returns CDR1 MGHDK and CDR2 SYGVNS. V gave up 6 bases and J gave up 10 bases; unmatched junction bases: 8. The CDR3 loop spans 12 amino acids. The CDR3, as DNA: TGTGCCAGCAGGGAAGGTAGGGGGCGAGCTTTCTTT. It is translated as CASREGRGRAFF.

The rearrangement joins TRBV18 to TRBJ2-7, with 7 positions matching TRBD2. Germline V gene data show CDR1 as KGHSH and CDR2 as LQKENI. The CDR3 is 14 residues long. The J segment lost 4 bases and the V segment lost 0 bases, leaving 3 bases of the junction unmatched. The CDR3 DNA sequence: TGTGCCAGCTCACCACCGGGACTAAGTTACGAGCAGTACTTC. Its translation is CASSPPGLSYEQYF.

This clone was observed once. The junction shows a germline mismatch at one end, possibly a read error. In nucleotides, the CDR3 is TGCGCCAGTATGGAACAGGGGGCGGGGACCCAGTACTTC. Its protein is CASMEQGAGTQYF. J is TRBJ2-5 and V is TRBV19; 9 nucleotides align to TRBD1. CDR3 size: 13 residues. The germline V gene encodes CDR1 LNHDA and CDR2 SQIVND (reference sequence).

This clone was counted between two and nine times. The rearrangement uses TRBV6-6 and TRBJ2-2, with a tentative D call TRBD1 (6 bases). V dropped 0 bases and J dropped 4 bases, with 9 bases sitting between them. The CDR3 contains 15 residues. Germline loops: CDR1 MNHNY, CDR2 SVGAGI (reference sequence). CDR3 in DNA: TGTGCCAGCAGTTACTCGGGGGCAGTCACCGGGGAGCTGTTTTTT. Protein product: CASSYSGAVTGELFF.

This chain connects TRBV5-1 to TRBJ1-1; 9 bases match TRBD1. The junction had 8 bases not matched to a gene; V was cut back by 0 bases and J by 2 bases. CDR1 is SGHRS, CDR2 YFSETQ, per germline. This CDR3 spans 17 amino acids. The CDR3 loop is CASSLVQGAGGNTEAFF. CDR3 coding DNA: TGCGCCAGCAGCTTGGTACAGGGGGCTGGGGGAAACACTGAAGCTTTCTTT.

The V gene is TRBV5-6, the J gene TRBJ1-3; D gene ambiguous. V lost 3 bases to trimming and J lost 5 bases, with 9 bases between them. Germline CDR1 and CDR2: SGHDT and YYEEEE. The CDR3 has 13 residues. CDR3: CASSSEARNTIYF. CDR3 bases: TGTGCCAGCAGCTCCGAGGCCCGAAACACCATATATTTT.

The gene calls are TRBV6-1 and TRBJ1-2; 8 positions agree with TRBD1. The trim removed 4 bases at V and 4 bases at J, leaving 5 bases unmatched. Per the germline V gene, CDR1 is MNHNS and CDR2 is SASEGT. This CDR3 comprises 14 residues. In DNA form, the CDR3 reads TGTGCCAGCAGTGGGGGACAGGTCCTCTATGGCTACACCTTC. It codes for CASSGGQVLYGYTF.

The sample holds one count of this clone. The chain couples TRBV2 to TRBJ1-1; 10 bases align to TRBD1. The CDR3 runs 16 residues. Losses at the gene ends were 6 bases for V and 3 bases for J; bases not matched to a gene: 10. Germline-derived CDR1 and CDR2 are SNHLY and FYNNEI. CDR3 coding DNA: TGTGCCAGCAGCCTCGGGACAGGGGTAATTTACACTGAAGCTTTCTTT. Amino acids: CASSLGTGVIYTEAFF. Combining the CDR3 with reference TRBV2 and TRBJ1-1 gives the whole variable domain EPEVTQTPSHQVTQMGQEVILRCVPISNHLYFYWYRQILGQKVEFLVSFYNNEISEKSEIFDDQFSVERPDGSNFTLKIRSTKLEDSAMYFCASSLGTGVIYTEAFFGQGTRLTVV.

The V call is TRBV18, the J call TRBJ2-3; TRBD1 matches at 10 bases. J lost 6 bases, V lost 6 bases, and 6 bases had no gene match. Looked up from germline, CDR1 is KGHSH and CDR2 is LQKENI. This CDR3 has 14 residues. CDR3 in DNA: TGTGCCAGCTCCCGACAGGGGGCCAGGGATACGCAGTATTTT. Protein product: CASSRQGARDTQYF.

This sequence joins TRBV6-1 and TRBJ2-2; D may be TRBD2 (6 bases). CDR3 length equals 11 residues. V lost 6 bases and J lost 7, with 6 bases in between. CDR1 and CDR2 (germline): MNHNS, SASEGT. The CDR3 sequence: CASRTSGELFF. The CDR3 coding sequence is TGTGCCAGCAGGACTAGCGGGGAGCTGTTTTTT.

J is TRBJ1-2 and V is TRBV5-8; TRBD1 matches at 7 bases. The CDR3 is 14 residues long. CDR1 and CDR2 (germline): SGHTS, YDEGEE. V shed 4 bases and J 4 bases; nucleotides not matched to a gene: 7. Here the CDR3 reads CASSLDRPIYGYTF. CDR3 bases: TGTGCCAGCAGCCTGGACAGGCCTATCTATGGCTACACCTTC.

This clone showed up just once. The chain links TRBV27 to TRBJ2-1; TRBD2 might be the D (5 bases). The CDR3 consists of 16 residues. CDR1 MNHEY and CDR2 SMNVEV come from the germline V gene (reference sequence). Trimming pared 2 bases from V and 0 bases from J, leaving 11 bases between. In nucleotides, the CDR3 is TGTGCCAGCAGTTTAGCAACAGCGGTCTCCTACAATGAGCAGTTCTTC. Amino acid sequence: CASSLATAVSYNEQFF.

The CDR3 reads CASSPRDSLQYF. The CDR3 nucleotides read TGTGCCAGCTCACCAAGAGACTCTCTGCAGTACTTC. The chain combines TRBV18 with TRBJ2-5; D gene uncertain. The CDR3 runs 12 residues. Trimming removed 2 bases at V and 11 bases at J, with 12 bases between. The germline CDR1 and CDR2 sequences are KGHSH and LQKENI.

This rearrangement joins TRBV15 to TRBJ2-1, with TRBD2 matching over 7 bases. The CDR3 loop spans 15 amino acids. The J segment lost 3 bases and the V segment lost 3 bases, leaving 5 bases of the junction unmatched. Looked up from germline, CDR1 is LNHNV and CDR2 is YYDKDF (reference sequence). The CDR3 DNA reads as TGTGCCACCAGCAGCCCGGCTAGCGGCTACAATGAGCAGTTCTTC. The encoded protein is CATSSPASGYNEQFF.

The V and J genes are TRBV7-2 and TRBJ1-1; no clear D gene. Germline lookup yields CDR1 SGHTA and CDR2 FQGNSA. The CDR3 contains 13 residues. Trimming cost V 7 bases and J 1 base, with 10 bases left between them. The CDR3, as DNA: TGTGCCAGCAAGAGGCCGACGAACACTGAAGCTTTCTTT. Protein product: CASKRPTNTEAFF.

The chain couples TRBV14 to TRBJ1-3, with D possibly TRBD1 on 6 matching bases. This CDR3 has 16 amino acids. Trimming left V 1 base short and J 3 bases short, with 13 bases between. Germline CDR1 SGHDN, CDR2 FVKESK. CDR3 amino acids: CASSQALQGGGNTIYF. The CDR3 nucleotides are TGTGCCAGCAGCCAAGCTCTACAGGGTGGTGGAAACACCATATATTTT.